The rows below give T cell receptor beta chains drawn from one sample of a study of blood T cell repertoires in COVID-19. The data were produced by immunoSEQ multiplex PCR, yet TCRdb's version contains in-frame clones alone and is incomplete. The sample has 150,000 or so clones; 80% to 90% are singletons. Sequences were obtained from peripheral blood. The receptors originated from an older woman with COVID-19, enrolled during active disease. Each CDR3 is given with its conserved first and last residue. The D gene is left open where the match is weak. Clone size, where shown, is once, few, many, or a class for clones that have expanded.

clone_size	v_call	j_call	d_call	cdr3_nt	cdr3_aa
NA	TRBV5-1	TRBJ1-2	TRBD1	TGCGCCAGCAGCCCTCGGGGACAGGGGGAGGATGGCTACACCTTC	CASSPRGQGEDGYTF
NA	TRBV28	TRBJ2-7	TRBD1	TGTGCCAGCGGTACAACGACAGGGGCCTACGAGCAGTACTTC	CASGTTTGAYEQYF
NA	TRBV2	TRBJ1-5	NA	TGTGCCAGCAGTACGACACTTAATCAGCCCCAGCATTTT	CASSTTLNQPQHF
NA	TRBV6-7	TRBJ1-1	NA	TGTGCCAGCAGTTACTCCCGGCTAGGAGCGAACACTGAAGCTTTCTTT	CASSYSRLGANTEAFF
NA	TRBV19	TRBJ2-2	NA	TGTGCCAGTAGTAATACAGGGAACACCGGGGAGCTGTTTTTT	CASSNTGNTGELFF
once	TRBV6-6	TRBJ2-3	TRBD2	TGTGCCAGCAGTTACGCGGGGGTGACAGATACGCAGTATTTT	CASSYAGVTDTQYF
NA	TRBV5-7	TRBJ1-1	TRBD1	TGTGCCAGCAGCCCCTTCCGACAGGGACCCCACACTGAAGCTTTCTTT	CASSPFRQGPHTEAFF
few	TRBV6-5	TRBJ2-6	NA	TGTGCCAGCAGTTACTCGGAGGGGTCAGGGGCCAACGTCCTGACTTTC	CASSYSEGSGANVLTF
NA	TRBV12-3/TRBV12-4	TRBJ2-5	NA	TGTGCCAGCAGTAGGGGCCGACAAGAGACCCAGTACTTC	CASSRGRQETQYF
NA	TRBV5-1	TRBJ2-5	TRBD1	TGCGCCAGCAGCTTAACCCGGGACAGGGGGCTAGAGACCCAGTACTTC	CASSLTRDRGLETQYF
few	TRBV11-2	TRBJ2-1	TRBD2	TGTGCCAGCAGGCCAGCTGGGACTAGCGCTTACAATGAGCAGTTCTTC	CASRPAGTSAYNEQFF
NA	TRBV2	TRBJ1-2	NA	TGTGCCAGCAGTGAACCCGCAGGGGCCTATGGCTACACCTTC	CASSEPAGAYGYTF
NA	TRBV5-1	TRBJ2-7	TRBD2	TGCGCCAGCAGCTGGGGCGGGGGGTCCTCCTACGAGCAGTACTTC	CASSWGGGSSYEQYF
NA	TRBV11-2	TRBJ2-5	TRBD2	TGTGCCAGCAGCAGACTAGCGGGGGGGCTAGAGACCCAGTACTTC	CASSRLAGGLETQYF
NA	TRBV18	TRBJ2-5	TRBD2	TGTGCCAGCTCACCATCGAGACTAGCCCAAGAGACCCAGTACTTC	CASSPSRLAQETQYF
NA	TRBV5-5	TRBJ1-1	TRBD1	TGTGCCAGCAGCTTCCCGGGACAGGGTTTTGTCACTGAAGCTTTCTTT	CASSFPGQGFVTEAFF
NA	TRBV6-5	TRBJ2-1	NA	TGTGCCAGCAGTTACTCTCTCGACAGCCTCAATGAGCAGTTCTTC	CASSYSLDSLNEQFF
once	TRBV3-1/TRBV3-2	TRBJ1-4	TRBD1	TGTGCCAGCAGCCGGACAGGCTCCGCTAATGAAAAACTGTTTTTT	CASSRTGSANEKLFF
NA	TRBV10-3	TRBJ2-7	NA	TGTGCCATCAGTGCGGACAACGAGCAGTACTTC	CAISADNEQYF
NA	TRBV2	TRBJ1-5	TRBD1	TGTGCCAGCGGGGACAGAAATCAGCCCCAGCATTTT	CASGDRNQPQHF
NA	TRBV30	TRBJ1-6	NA	TGTGCCTGGAGTGTAGGGAGGCGGGATTCACCCCTCCACTTT	CAWSVGRRDSPLHF
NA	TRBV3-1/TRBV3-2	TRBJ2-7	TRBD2	TGTGCCAGCAGCCAAGTAGGGCGGGGGGCCTCCTACGAGCAGTACTTC	CASSQVGRGASYEQYF
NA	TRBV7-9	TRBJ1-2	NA	TGTGCCAGCAGCTTAGGTCCGAGTAACTATGGCTACACCTTC	CASSLGPSNYGYTF
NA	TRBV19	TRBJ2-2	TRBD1	TGTGCCAGTATACAGACAGGGTTCGCGAACACCGGGGAGCTGTTTTTT	CASIQTGFANTGELFF
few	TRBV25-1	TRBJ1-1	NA	TGTGCCAGCAGGACACCTTCCGGGAAGGCTTTCTTT	CASRTPSGKAFF
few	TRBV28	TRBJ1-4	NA	TGTGCCAGCAGTCAAAACAGGGTAGAAAAACTGTTTTTT	CASSQNRVEKLFF
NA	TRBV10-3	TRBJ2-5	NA	TGTGCCATCGCGTCCGGGGGTGGTGAGACCCAGTACTTC	CAIASGGGETQYF
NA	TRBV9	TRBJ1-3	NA	TGTGCCAGCAGCAACCGGGACAACCTTGGAAACACCATATATTTT	CASSNRDNLGNTIYF
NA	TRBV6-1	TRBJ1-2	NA	TGTGCCAGCAGTCCCCGGGGGGATTGGGGCTACACCTTC	CASSPRGDWGYTF
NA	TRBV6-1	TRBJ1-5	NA	TGTGCCAGCAGTGAGGGGGCGCGGGGCAATCAGCCCCAGCATTTT	CASSEGARGNQPQHF
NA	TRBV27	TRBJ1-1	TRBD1	TGTGCCAGCAGTCGCTCGACAGGGGTTGAAGCTTTCTTT	CASSRSTGVEAFF
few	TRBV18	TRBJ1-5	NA	TGTGCCAGCTCAGGGCCGGGGGAGCCCCAGCATTTT	CASSGPGEPQHF
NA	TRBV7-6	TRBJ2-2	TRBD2	TGTGCCAGCAGCTTATACCTTACTAGCGGGGGGCCCACCGGGGAGCTGTTTTTT	CASSLYLTSGGPTGELFF
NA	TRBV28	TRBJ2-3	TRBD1	TGTGCCAGCACCTCGACAGGGGCGGCAGATACGCAGTATTTT	CASTSTGAADTQYF
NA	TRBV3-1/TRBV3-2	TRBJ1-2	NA	TGTGCCAGCAGCCAAGACGGGGGTCCCGGCTACACCTTC	CASSQDGGPGYTF
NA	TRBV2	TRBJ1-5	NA	TGTGCCAGCAGTGCATCCCGGGTTCCCAATCAGCCCCAGCATTTT	CASSASRVPNQPQHF
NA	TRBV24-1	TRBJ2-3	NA	TGTGCCACCAGTGATTTGCAGGCCCCCCTAGCGACCACAGATACGCAGTATTTT	CATSDLQAPLATTDTQYF
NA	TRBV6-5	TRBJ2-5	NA	TGTGCCAGCAGTCCTTTTCGGGAGACCCAGTACTTC	CASSPFRETQYF